This paragraph covers one T cell receptor (beta chain) sequence. Germline V gives CDR1 SEHNR, CDR2 FQNEAQ (reference sequence). Deletions cut 2 bases from V and 10 bases from J, with 21 bases between. This CDR3 spans 17 amino acids. The data originate from a study of blood T cell repertoires in COVID-19. Study summary: The origin of the acute and convalescent COVID-19 samples was the United States, Italy and Spain.

Data came from immunoSEQ multiplex PCR; TCRdb stores just in-frame clones and leaves some out. The sample carries approximately 320,000 clones, roughly 87% recorded once. Enrollees, about 18 to 90 years old, lived in around 23 US areas. Participants reported their clinical history, and cohort assignment relied on those reports. Two negative PCRs, clearance, or symptom resolution were required of recovered Cohort 3 donors. The rearrangement joins TRBV7-9 to TRBJ1-6, with D possibly being TRBD1 (6 bases). The sample taken for sequencing was PBMCs or T cells enriched from blood (not recorded which). The sequence came from a woman younger than 30 who had recovered from COVID-19. The CDR3 DNA reads as TGTGCCAGCAGCTTATCTGCCATGGGGGCCCCTGAATCACCCCTCCACTTT. Translation gives CASSLSAMGAPESPLHF.